This TCR beta chain originates from a study of T-cell memory formation after mild COVID-19. Study information: TCR clusters were largely donor specific.

Study-wide results and limits: Among clones contracting day 15 to 85, CD4/CD8 was balanced, whereas later expanders leaned CD4+. Among CD4+ contracting clones, most were CM and EM, and CD8+ ones EMRA.

In the case of this clonotype: Antigen unknown.

Each CDR3 protein is one row after TCRdb ran MiXCR on the 5' RACE reads. The data hold about 620,000 distinct CDR3 sequences, with over 15% observed a single time. The CDR3 has 14 residues. The germline V gene encodes CDR1 SGHRS and CDR2 YFSETQ. The V gene lost 4 bases and the J gene lost 6 bases, with 16 bases spanning the gap. This clonotype was obtained from an adult woman who had mild COVID-19 (a few samples of this study predate the infection). Cell type and time point are not known. The V call is TRBV5-1, the J call TRBJ1-1; a possible D gene is TRBD1 (5 bases). Sequencing was carried out using PBMCs or a T cell subset sorted from them (not recorded which). CDR3 in DNA: TGCGCCAGCAGCCCGGGACCGGCTGTCGCTGAAGCTTTCTTT. Protein product: CASSPGPAVAEAFF.